This T cell receptor beta chain was recovered during a study of OX40 agonist ivuxolimab in advanced cancers. Study details: Ivuxolimab, an agonistic anti-OX40 (CD134) antibody, was given to patients. Age averaged around 60 years (range about 23 to 80), and roughly 80% were male.

For this clone: The antigen remains undetermined.

Overall study results and limits: Low normalized T-cell clonal expansion also characterized some of the nonresponders.

TCRdb keeps only in-frame clones here, not all; method: immunoSEQ multiplex PCR. The data contain 7,400 or so clones, 90% of them singletons. V lost 4 bases, J lost 4 bases, and 6 bases stayed unmatched. Germline CDR1 SGHNT, CDR2 YYREEE (reference sequence). The CDR3 runs to 14 residues. The clonotype originates from an adult with an advanced solid tumor such as melanoma, head and neck, liver or kidney cancer. Sequenced material: CD4+ or CD8+ T cells sorted from blood, taken in a trial of the OX40 agonist ivuxolimab. The genes are TRBV5-4 and TRBJ2-5; 8 nucleotides agree with TRBD1. In DNA, the CDR3 is TGTGCCAGCAGCCAGGACAGGGTTGGAGAGACCCAGTACTTC. Its protein is CASSQDRVGETQYF.